Presented here are 13 T cell receptor beta chains from one specimen sequenced in a study of pediatric ulcerative colitis (dated by TCRdb to the late 2010s). The library was prepared using the immunoSEQ multiplex PCR assay. Sourced from immuneACCESS, this table was stored by TCRdb with only in-frame sequences that have V and J called. A share of the clones is absent; for the studies checked, an unresolved V gene accounts for under half, and the remainder has no known explanation. The sample data list about 36,000 clones, and less than 85% of these were observed just once. The ten largest clones represent roughly 24% of the sample. The specimen was blood. Receptors were obtained from a girl aged 10-17 years with moderate ulcerative colitis.

The chain is built from TRBV7-2 and TRBJ2-7; D might be TRBD2 (5 bases). Germline lookup yields CDR1 SGHTA and CDR2 FQGNSA. The CDR3 extends over 15 amino acids. The V end was cut by 1 base, the J end by 0 bases, with 10 bases between. Here the CDR3 DNA reads TGTGCCAGCAGCTTAGACGGACTGAGCTCCTACGAGCAGTACTTC. Amino acid sequence: CASSLDGLSSYEQYF.

The chain recombines TRBV11-2 with TRBJ2-7; D not certain. This CDR3 is built from 12 residues. Trimming pared 5 bases from V and 3 bases from J, leaving 8 bases between. The germline CDR1 and CDR2 sequences are SGHAT and FQNNGV. The DNA for the CDR3 is TGTGCCAGCAGCCCGCTGGGCTACGAGCAGTACTTC. Translated, it gives CASSPLGYEQYF.

This clone was detected a few times. The chain employs TRBV30 and TRBJ1-4; D remains unclear. Trimming stripped 1 base from V and 8 bases from J, with 14 bases between. The CDR3 spans 14 residues. The germline gives CDR1 GTSNPN, CDR2 SVGIG (reference sequence). CDR3 residues: CAWSEGQEREKLFF. The CDR3 region has the DNA TGTGCCTGGAGTGAAGGCCAAGAAAGGGAAAAACTGTTTTTT.

V is TRBV28 and J is TRBJ2-1; the D gene is possibly TRBD2 (6 bases). V lost 8 bases and J lost 3, with 17 bases in between. The CDR3 is made up of 15 amino acids. Germline V CDR1 and CDR2: MDHEN, SYDVKM. In nucleotides, the CDR3 is TGTGCCAGCTGCCCCACAGCGGGCTTCTACAATGAGCAGTTCTTC. Translation gives CASCPTAGFYNEQFF. The variable domain in full, with the rest retrieved from reference TRBV28 and TRBJ2-1, is DVKVTQSSRYLVKRTGEKVFLECVQDMDHENMFWYRQDPGLGLRLIYFSYDVKMKEKGDIPEGYSVSREKKERFSLILESASTNQTSMYLCASCPTAGFYNEQFFGPGTRLTVL.

The rearrangement uses TRBV18 and TRBJ1-4; D unclear. The V end lost 3 bases, the J end lost 0 bases, and 8 bases lay between the germline ends. The CDR3 spans 15 residues. CDR1 is KGHSH and CDR2 is LQKENI in the germline V gene. Here the CDR3 DNA reads TGTGCCAGCTCACCTTCAGGTTCAACTAATGAAAAACTGTTTTTT. Residues: CASSPSGSTNEKLFF.

The chain uses TRBV28 and TRBJ2-1, with a possible D match to TRBD2 (6 bases). The CDR3 sequence is 16 residues long. The germline V and J ends were trimmed by 6 bases and 9 bases, with 24 bases remaining between them. Germline CDR1 is MDHEN and CDR2 is SYDVKM. This CDR3 is CASRAVFIGRLVEQFF. The CDR3, as DNA: TGTGCCAGCAGGGCGGTTTTTATCGGGAGATTGGTTGAGCAGTTCTTC.

The genes are TRBV2 and TRBJ2-5; 9 bases align to TRBD2. Per the germline V gene, CDR1 is SNHLY and CDR2 is FYNNEI. The CDR3 runs 13 residues. DNA of the CDR3: TGTGCGGGCGGGACTAGCATATGGGAGACCCAGTACTTC. As protein: CAGGTSIWETQYF.

J is TRBJ1-1 and V is TRBV7-9; D gene ambiguous. Germline V gene lookup returns CDR1 SEHNR and CDR2 FQNEAQ (reference sequence). The ends were cut back, 3 bases at V and 5 bases at J, with 7 bases in the middle. The CDR3 consists of 12 residues. The CDR3 bases are TGTGCCAGCAGCTTTAGGGAAACTGAAGCTTTCTTT. Translation: CASSFRETEAFF.

The chain joins TRBV2 to TRBJ2-1; no reliable D call. Germline-derived CDR1 and CDR2 are SNHLY and FYNNEI. Trimming pared 7 bases from V and 0 bases from J, leaving 16 bases between. The CDR3 contains 16 residues. The CDR3 loop reads CASKGPGFSSYNEQFF. The CDR3 DNA reads TGTGCCAGCAAGGGTCCGGGCTTCAGCTCCTACAATGAGCAGTTCTTC.

The chain couples TRBV7-9 to TRBJ1-1; 7 bases map to TRBD1. The CDR3 totals 14 residues. Germline trimming cut 4 bases from V and 3 bases from J; bases unmatched to any gene: 5. CDR1 and CDR2 (germline): SEHNR, FQNEAQ (reference sequence). CDR3 coding DNA: TGTGCCAGCAGCTCGACAGGGTTGGACACTGAAGCTTTCTTT. Amino acids: CASSSTGLDTEAFF. The whole variable domain, remainder taken from reference TRBV7-9 and TRBJ1-1, is DTGVSQNPRHKITKRGQNVTFRCDPISEHNRLYWYRQTLGQGPEFLTYFQNEAQLEKSRLLSDRFSAERPKGSFSTLEIQRTEQGDSAMYLCASSSTGLDTEAFFGQGTRLTVV.

The rearrangement joins TRBV7-9 to TRBJ2-2; no reliable D call. V shed 0 bases and J shed 6 bases, with 5 bases lying between them. The germline CDR1 and CDR2 sequences are SEHNR and FQNEAQ (reference sequence). The CDR3 covers 13 residues. CDR3 nucleotide sequence: TGTGCCAGCAGCTTAGCAACGGCCGGGGAGCTGTTTTTT. This encodes CASSLATAGELFF. Combining the CDR3 with reference TRBV7-9 and TRBJ2-2 gives the whole variable domain DTGVSQNPRHKITKRGQNVTFRCDPISEHNRLYWYRQTLGQGPEFLTYFQNEAQLEKSRLLSDRFSAERPKGSFSTLEIQRTEQGDSAMYLCASSLATAGELFFGEGSRLTVL.

This clone was counted between two and nine times. The J gene is TRBJ1-4, the V gene TRBV28; D gene ambiguous. CDR1 is MDHEN, CDR2 SYDVKM, per germline. The CDR3 runs to 11 residues. Between the trimmed V and J ends, which lost 3 bases and 14 bases, there was a span of 10 bases. CDR3 protein: CASSFAGRLFF. The CDR3 nucleotides read TGTGCCAGCAGTTTTGCCGGGCGTCTGTTTTTT. Using reference TRBV28 and TRBJ1-4 for the parts outside the CDR3, the full variable domain is DVKVTQSSRYLVKRTGEKVFLECVQDMDHENMFWYRQDPGLGLRLIYFSYDVKMKEKGDIPEGYSVSREKKERFSLILESASTNQTSMYLCASSFAGRLFFGSGTQLSVL.

The CDR3 sequence is CAWSAGTGWSGELFF. CDR3 DNA: TGTGCCTGGAGTGCCGGGACAGGGTGGAGCGGGGAGCTGTTTTTT. This chain connects TRBV30 to TRBJ2-2; TRBD1 agrees at 9 bases. The CDR3 loop spans 15 amino acids. V shed 1 base, J shed 7 bases, and the junction held 7 bases outside the gene matches. Germline V gene data show CDR1 as GTSNPN and CDR2 as SVGIG (reference sequence).